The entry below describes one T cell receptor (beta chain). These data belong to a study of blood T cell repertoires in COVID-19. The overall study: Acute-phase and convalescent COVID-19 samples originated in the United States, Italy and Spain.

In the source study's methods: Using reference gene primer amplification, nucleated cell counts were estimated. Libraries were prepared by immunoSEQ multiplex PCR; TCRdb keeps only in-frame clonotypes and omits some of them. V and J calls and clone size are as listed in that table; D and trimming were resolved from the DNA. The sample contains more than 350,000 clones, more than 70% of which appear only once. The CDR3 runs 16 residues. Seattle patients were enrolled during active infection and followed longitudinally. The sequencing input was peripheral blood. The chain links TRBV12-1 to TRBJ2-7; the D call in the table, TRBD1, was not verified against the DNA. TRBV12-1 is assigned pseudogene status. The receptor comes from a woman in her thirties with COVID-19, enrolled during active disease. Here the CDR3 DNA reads TGTGCCAGCAGCTTTGAAGGGACAGGTAACCTATACGAGCAGTACTTC. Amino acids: CASSFEGTGNLYEQYF.